This TCR beta chain was captured by sequencing in a study of T cell changes during pregnancy in multiple sclerosis. Produced via immunoSEQ multiplex PCR; TCRdb's table is partial and in-frame only. The data hold 50,000 to 70,000 clones, with over 85% observed a single time. This sample comprised peripheral blood, obtained in the second trimester of pregnancy. The sequence came from a female donor with multiple sclerosis, enrolled in a pregnancy study.

The CDR3 sequence is CASSGLPDSYNEQFF. CDR3 bases: TGTGCCAGCAGTGGGCTCCCGGACAGCTACAATGAGCAGTTCTTC. The V and J genes are TRBV6-4 and TRBJ2-1; D is possibly TRBD1 (6 bases). V lost 4 bases and J lost 3, with 13 bases in between. The CDR3 consists of 15 residues. Germline lookup yields CDR1 MRHNA and CDR2 SNTAGT.